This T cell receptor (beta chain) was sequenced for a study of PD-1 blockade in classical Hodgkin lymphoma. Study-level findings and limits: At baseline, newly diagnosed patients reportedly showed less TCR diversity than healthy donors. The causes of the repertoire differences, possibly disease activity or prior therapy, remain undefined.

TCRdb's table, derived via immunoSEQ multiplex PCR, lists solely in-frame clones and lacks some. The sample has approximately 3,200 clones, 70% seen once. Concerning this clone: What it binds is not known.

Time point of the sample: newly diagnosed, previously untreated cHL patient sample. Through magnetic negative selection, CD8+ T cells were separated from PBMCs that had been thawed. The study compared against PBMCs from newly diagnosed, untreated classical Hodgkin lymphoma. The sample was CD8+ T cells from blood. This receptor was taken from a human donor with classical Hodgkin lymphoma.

CDR3 sequence (DNA): TGTGCCACCAGCCCTCCTCGGGGGGGACCCCAGCATTTT. The encoded protein is CATSPPRGGPQHF. This rearrangement joins TRBV15 to TRBJ1-5, with D perhaps TRBD1 (5 bases). Per germline, CDR1 LNHNV and CDR2 YYDKDF (reference sequence). V shed 5 bases and J shed 10 bases, with 15 bases lying between them. This CDR3 has 13 residues.